This TCR beta chain was captured by sequencing in a study of T cells in Graves' hyperthyroidism and ophthalmopathy. About the research overall: Peripheral blood samples were taken at initial diagnosis, prior to any treatment.

This clonotype was seen a handful of times. Its antigen is unidentified. RNA transcripts served as the template for amplifying TCR beta CDR3 regions. First-round RT-PCR with HTBI primers amplified the TCR CDR3 region. TCRdb re-called the multiplex PCR reads through MiXCR, storing one row per CDR3 protein. The sample shows around 530,000 distinct CDR3 sequences, roughly 15% of them seen only once. Study results and caveats: Among clonotypes expanded in thyroid above 0.001, most were also found in blood.

Germline CDR1 and CDR2: MGHRA and YSYEKL. CDR3 length: 15 amino acids. Trimming took 3 bases from V and 6 from J, leaving 18 bases between them. The J gene is TRBJ2-7, the V gene TRBV4-1, with D perhaps matching TRBD1 or TRBD2 (5 bases each). The TCR comes from a woman younger than 30 with Graves' ophthalmopathy. The sequenced sample consisted of blood. CDR3 in amino acids: CASSQLGDRPTEQYF. The CDR3, as DNA: TGCGCCAGCAGCCAGCTGGGGGACCGGCCAACCGAGCAGTACTTC.